This entry features one T cell receptor (beta chain) sequence. The clone's antigen remains unknown. No qualities accompany the bases; no much larger clone lies one base away. The sample comes from a study of T cell changes during pregnancy in multiple sclerosis (dated by TCRdb to between 2018 and 2021). General notes on the study: In women with multiple sclerosis, the researchers looked at how the T cell repertoire shifted as pregnancy progressed.

V gives up 0 bases and J gives up 1 base, and the segment between their germline ends measures 9 bases. Including cysteine and phenylalanine, the CDR3 has 15 amino acids. Of the read, only the CDR3 DNA is kept; its 45 bases are in frame from base 1. CDR1 and CDR2 are drawn from the germline V gene: MNHEY, SVGAGI. The receptor library was made with the immunoSEQ multiplex PCR assay. TCRdb retrieved this table from immuneACCESS and kept in-frame rearrangements only. Not all clones are present; in checked studies, unresolved V genes account for under half, and no reason is known for the remainder. The sample table shows about 92,000 clones, and 92% are seen once. The top ten hold 2.6% of the sample.

The TCR was taken from a female donor with multiple sclerosis, enrolled in a pregnancy study. The source material was peripheral blood, sampled in the first trimester of pregnancy. In this chain, TRBV6-5 is recombined with TRBJ1-1; the D gene lacks a confident call. In nucleotide form, the sequence is TGTGCCAGCAGTTACTCCAGTTCGGGGAACACTGAAGCTTTCTTT. Its protein is CASSYSSSGNTEAFF.